This T cell receptor (beta chain) was recorded in a study of blood T cell repertoires in COVID-19. The V gene lost 0 bases and the J gene lost 3 bases, with 21 bases spanning the gap. This CDR3 has 18 amino acids. Per germline, CDR1 SGHAT and CDR2 FQNNGV. Methods used by the authors: Amplifying reference gene primers gave estimates of nucleated cell counts. Using immunoSEQ multiplex PCR, the repertoire was profiled, and TCRdb retains in-frame clones only, with some absent. The V and J calls and clone size come from that table; D and trimming were worked out from the DNA. Counted here are over 55,000 clones, under 95% occurring once; the ten biggest clones make up approximately 8%.

This chain uses TRBV11-2 with TRBJ2-7; tentative D call: TRBD2 (7 bases). The sequence was obtained from a human donor in a cohort sampled during active COVID-19. Sequenced input: peripheral blood. The CDR3 region has the DNA TGTGCCAGCAGCTTAGATGCGGGGGCAGGAGGGACTCACTACGAGCAGTACTTC. It specifies CASSLDAGAGGTHYEQYF.